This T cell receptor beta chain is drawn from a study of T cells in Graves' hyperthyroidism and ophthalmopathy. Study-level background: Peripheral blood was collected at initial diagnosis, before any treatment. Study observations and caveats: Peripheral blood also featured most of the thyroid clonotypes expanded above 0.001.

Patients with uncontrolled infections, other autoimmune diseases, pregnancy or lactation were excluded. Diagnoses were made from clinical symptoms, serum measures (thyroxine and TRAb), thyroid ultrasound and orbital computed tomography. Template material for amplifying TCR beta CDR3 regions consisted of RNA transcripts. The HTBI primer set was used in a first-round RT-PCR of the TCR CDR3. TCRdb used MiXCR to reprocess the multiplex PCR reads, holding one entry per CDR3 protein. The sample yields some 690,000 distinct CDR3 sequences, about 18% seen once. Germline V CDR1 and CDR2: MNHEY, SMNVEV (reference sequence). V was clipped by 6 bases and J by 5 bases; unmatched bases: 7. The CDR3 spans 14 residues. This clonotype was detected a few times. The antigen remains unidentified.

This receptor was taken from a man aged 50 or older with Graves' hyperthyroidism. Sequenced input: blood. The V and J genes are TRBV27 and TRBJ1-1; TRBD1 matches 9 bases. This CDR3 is CASSFDRGMTEAFF. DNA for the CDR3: TGTGCCAGCAGCTTCGACAGGGGGATGACTGAAGCTTTCTTT.